The following is a T cell receptor beta chain sequence with its context. This record belongs to a study of blood T cell repertoires in COVID-19. Under the authors' procedure: How many nucleated cells were present was estimated from reference gene primer amplification. Here immunoSEQ multiplex PCR was the method, and the copy in TCRdb shows in-frame clones only, minus some. Clone size and V and J calls were adopted from that table, with D and trimming inferred from the DNA. The data contain around 310,000 clones, around 90% of them singletons. The junction had 6 bases not matched to a gene; V was cut back by 0 bases and J by 2 bases. From germline, CDR1 is LGHNA and CDR2 YSLEER. The length of the CDR3 is 16 residues.

The sequence was obtained from a woman between 35 and 50 years old with COVID-19, enrolled during active disease. This chain joins TRBV4-3 and TRBJ2-7; 8 nucleotides agree with TRBD1. The sequenced material came from peripheral blood. CDR3 sequence: CASSQDGQGGTYEQYF. The DNA for the CDR3 is TGCGCCAGCAGCCAAGACGGACAGGGTGGTACCTACGAGCAGTACTTC.